These 26 T cell receptor beta chains were sequenced from one sample in a study of shared clonotypes between healthy human individuals (dated by TCRdb to 2020 to 2021). Libraries were built with the immunoSEQ multiplex PCR assay. What TCRdb holds here is the immuneACCESS table cut down to in-frame rearrangements. Part of the clones is not present; checked against another copy, under half of the missing clones reflect an unresolved V gene, and the others are unexplained. Across this sample there are 1.6 million or so clones, with approximately 98.5% seen only once. The top ten constitute roughly 0.35% of the sample. Input material: naive CD4+ T cells sorted from blood. In light of the paper, this sample's cell subset or site label describes: CD45RA+ positively selected. These receptor sequences come from a man aged 25-45 years in good health.

The CDR3 nucleotides read TGCGCCAGCAGCCAAGATTCCCCCAATCAGCCCCAGCATTTT. It encodes CASSQDSPNQPQHF. The rearrangement joins TRBV4-1 to TRBJ1-5; no clear D gene. There are 14 residues in the CDR3. Germline CDR1 reads MGHRA; CDR2 reads YSYEKL. V was cut by 0 bases and J by 3 bases, with 6 bases left in between.

Note on this clone: In the same sample, other DNA sequences code for this CDR3. The gene calls are TRBV5-1 and TRBJ1-5; D gene unclear. Germline lookup yields CDR1 SGHRS and CDR2 YFSETQ. Trimming pared 0 bases from V and 5 bases from J, leaving 6 bases between. This CDR3 is 13 amino acids long. This CDR3 is CASSLGGDQPQHF. The CDR3 region has the DNA TGCGCCAGCAGCTTGGGCGGGGATCAGCCCCAGCATTTT.

The V and J genes are TRBV7-9 and TRBJ2-1; 13 bases are a match to TRBD2. The CDR3 has 15 amino acids. Losses at the gene ends were 3 bases for V and 7 bases for J; bases not matched to a gene: 3. Germline loops: CDR1 SEHNR, CDR2 FQNEAQ (reference sequence). The CDR3 DNA follows: TGTGCCAGCAGCTTTCGGACTAGCGGGAGAAATGAGCAGTTCTTC. The encoded protein is CASSFRTSGRNEQFF.

The chain couples TRBV6-6 to TRBJ2-1; D is perhaps TRBD2 (5 bases). The CDR3 covers 9 residues. Per the germline V gene, CDR1 is MNHNY and CDR2 is SVGAGI (reference sequence). Trimming took 4 bases from V and 15 from J, leaving 7 bases between them. The CDR3 reads CASSSSPFF. As DNA, the CDR3 is TGTGCCAGCAGTTCTAGCCCGTTCTTC.

V is TRBV7-9 and J is TRBJ1-1; D is perhaps TRBD1 (5 bases). V dropped 1 base and J dropped 4 bases, with 13 bases sitting between them. The length of the CDR3 is 15 residues. Germline V gene sequence: CDR1 SEHNR, CDR2 FQNEAQ (reference sequence). The CDR3 sequence: CASSLVGTRGTEAFF. Written as DNA, the CDR3 is TGTGCCAGCAGCTTAGTCGGGACTAGGGGCACTGAAGCTTTCTTT.

The chain employs TRBV6-1 and TRBJ1-3; tentative D call: TRBD1 (6 bases). V lost 6 bases and J lost 0, with 12 bases in between. CDR1 is MNHNS, CDR2 SASEGT, per germline. The CDR3 sequence is 15 residues long. The CDR3 nucleotides are TGTGCCAGCAGCAGCACAGGGTTCTCTGGAAACACCATATATTTT. Translating it yields CASSSTGFSGNTIYF.

The chain employs TRBV4-1 and TRBJ2-3; D may be TRBD1 (5 bases). The germline V and J ends were trimmed by 3 bases and 4 bases, with 17 bases remaining between them. This CDR3 comprises 16 residues. The germline V gene encodes CDR1 MGHRA and CDR2 YSYEKL. CDR3 DNA: TGCGCCAGCAGCCAGTCGAGGATAGGGGTGGCAGATACGCAGTATTTT. Its protein product is CASSQSRIGVADTQYF.

The J gene is TRBJ1-1, the V gene TRBV30; D gene ambiguous. Germline assignment: CDR1 GTSNPN and CDR2 SVGIG (reference sequence). Trimming stripped 7 bases from V and 8 bases from J, with 14 bases between. The CDR3 consists of 11 residues. The CDR3 DNA reads TGTGCCTCTTCTTCCCGGCGCGAAGCTTTCTTT. Translated, it gives CASSSRREAFF.

V usage is TRBV28 and J usage is TRBJ2-7; D is undetermined. Germline V gene sequence: CDR1 MDHEN, CDR2 SYDVKM. The V gene lost 2 bases and the J gene lost 2 bases, with 13 bases spanning the gap. This CDR3 has 15 residues. CDR3 sequence reads: CASSLAVRIPYEQYF. The CDR3 region has the DNA TGTGCCAGCAGTTTAGCCGTCAGGATCCCCTACGAGCAGTACTTC.

The chain recombines TRBV7-8 with TRBJ1-1; D gene unclear. This CDR3 region has 16 residues. Trimming removed 8 bases at V and 5 bases at J, with 24 bases between. From germline, CDR1 is SGHVS and CDR2 FQNEAQ. The CDR3 loop is CASLATASSDSTEAFF. The CDR3 DNA reads TGTGCCAGCCTCGCGACCGCGTCATCTGATTCAACTGAAGCTTTCTTT. Full variable domain (outside the CDR3, taken from reference TRBV7-8 and TRBJ1-1): GAGVSQSPRYKVAKRGQDVALRCDPISGHVSLFWYQQALGQGPEFLTYFQNEAQLDKSGLPSDRFFAERPEGSVSTLKIQRTQQEDSAVYLCASLATASSDSTEAFFGQGTRLTVV.

This clone is a singleton in its sample. The rearrangement uses TRBV25-1 and TRBJ1-2; D not resolved. V was shortened by 5 bases and J by 0 bases, with 13 bases between the two germline ends. This CDR3 is 15 amino acids long. Germline CDR1 MGHDK, CDR2 SYGVNS. Here the CDR3 DNA reads TGTGCCAGCAGTCCCCGGTGGGGTTCTAACTATGGCTACACCTTC. Translating gives CASSPRWGSNYGYTF.

This chain uses TRBV6-5 with TRBJ2-1, with a weak D call TRBD2 (5 bases). The CDR3 totals 15 residues. Germline CDR1 and CDR2: MNHEY and SVGAGI. V lost 4 bases to trimming and J lost 0 bases, with 10 bases between them. The CDR3 reads CASSLRGSSYNEQFF. Here the CDR3 DNA reads TGTGCCAGCAGTTTGCGAGGGAGCTCCTACAATGAGCAGTTCTTC.

V usage is TRBV6-1 and J usage is TRBJ2-3; the D is unclear. The CDR3 consists of 13 residues. Germline V gene sequence: CDR1 MNHNS, CDR2 SASEGT. V gave up 7 bases and J gave up 1 base, with 9 bases separating them. In DNA form, the CDR3 reads TGTGCCAGCAATCGGCAGGGCACAGATACGCAGTATTTT. Protein: CASNRQGTDTQYF.

The gene calls are TRBV19 and TRBJ2-1, with TRBD2 identical over 8 bases. Per germline, CDR1 LNHDA and CDR2 SQIVND (reference sequence). This CDR3 has 15 amino acids. V gave up 1 base and J gave up 3 bases; unmatched junction bases: 2. The CDR3, as DNA: TGTGCCAGTAGTATAGGAAGCGGGAGCTACAATGAGCAGTTCTTC. It translates to CASSIGSGSYNEQFF.

The rearrangement links TRBV7-2 to TRBJ1-5; unclear D gene. The CDR3 is 15 amino acids. CDR1 and CDR2 from the germline V gene are SGHTA and FQGNSA. Trimming took 4 bases from V and 6 from J, leaving 16 bases between them. The CDR3 here is CASSSTGPTSQPQHF. For the CDR3, the DNA is TGTGCCAGCAGCTCGACCGGGCCAACCAGTCAGCCCCAGCATTTT.

The chain is built from TRBV6-5 and TRBJ2-1; D uncertain. Trimming pared 6 bases from V and 3 bases from J, leaving 15 bases between. The germline V gene encodes CDR1 MNHEY and CDR2 SVGAGI. The CDR3 spans 15 residues. The CDR3 reads CASSLYRSHYNEQFF. Here the CDR3 DNA reads TGTGCCAGCAGCCTATACAGATCCCACTACAATGAGCAGTTCTTC.

The V call is TRBV5-4, the J call TRBJ2-7; 7 bases map to TRBD2. Per the germline V gene, CDR1 is SGHNT and CDR2 is YYREEE (reference sequence). After removal of 3 bases from V and 2 bases from J, the junction contained 14 bases not matched to a gene. The CDR3 contains 17 residues. CDR3 sequence: CASSSGLGERDPYEQYF. DNA of the CDR3: TGTGCCAGCAGCTCCGGGTTGGGGGAGCGGGATCCCTACGAGCAGTACTTC.

The rearrangement uses TRBV7-2 and TRBJ2-2; 8 bases align to TRBD1. J gave up 7 bases and V 5 bases, and 6 bases lay outside the gene matches. The CDR3 runs to 14 residues. CDR1 and CDR2 (germline): SGHTA, FQGNSA. The CDR3: CASSPRQGSGELFF. The CDR3 DNA sequence: TGTGCCAGCAGCCCCCGACAGGGGAGCGGGGAGCTGTTTTTT.

This chain uses TRBV19 with TRBJ2-5; TRBD2 matches at 10 bases. The germline gives CDR1 LNHDA, CDR2 SQIVND (reference sequence). The CDR3 extends over 16 amino acids. V was pared by 0 bases and J by 4 bases, with 5 bases of the junction left unmatched. The DNA for the CDR3 is TGTGCCAGTAGTATAGATATCCTAGCGGGAGTAGAGACCCAGTACTTC. This translates into CASSIDILAGVETQYF.

The rearrangement links TRBV7-2 to TRBJ2-3, with 7 bases fitting TRBD2. J was trimmed by 4 bases and V by 1 base; bases with no gene match: 8. The CDR3 has 16 amino acids. Germline loops: CDR1 SGHTA, CDR2 FQGNSA. The CDR3 sequence is CASSLGLAGAPDTQYF. The CDR3, as DNA: TGTGCCAGCAGCTTAGGTCTTGCGGGAGCGCCAGATACGCAGTATTTT.

V and J are TRBV30 and TRBJ2-6; unclear D gene. Germline CDR1 reads GTSNPN; CDR2 reads SVGIG (reference sequence). The CDR3 length is 13 residues. Trimming removed 7 bases from V and 0 bases from J, with 7 bases in between. The CDR3 region is CASAISGANVLTF. The CDR3, as DNA: TGTGCCTCGGCTATCTCTGGGGCCAACGTCCTGACTTTC.

The J gene is TRBJ2-7, the V gene TRBV7-8; D remains ambiguous. V shed 2 bases and J shed 2 bases, with 13 bases lying between them. The CDR3 runs to 15 residues. CDR1 SGHVS and CDR2 FQNEAQ come from the germline V gene. CDR3: CASSLRGTGAYEQYF. The DNA for the CDR3 is TGTGCCAGCAGCTTACGAGGCACCGGAGCCTACGAGCAGTACTTC.

V is TRBV7-2 and J is TRBJ1-5; D is uncertain. The germline V gene has CDR1 SGHTA and CDR2 FQGNSA. V lost 5 bases to trimming and J lost 4 bases, with 9 bases between them. This CDR3 spans 13 amino acids. CDR3 in amino acids: CASSLHLNQPQHF. CDR3 coding DNA: TGTGCCAGCAGCCTACATCTAAATCAGCCCCAGCATTTT.

This clone has just one count. Different DNA sequences within this sample yield the same CDR3. J is TRBJ2-1 and V is TRBV2, with D maybe TRBD1 (6 bases). Germline V gene sequence: CDR1 SNHLY, CDR2 FYNNEI. With 6 bases removed from V and 0 bases from J, the gap between germline ends came to 9 bases. The CDR3 covers 14 residues. CDR3 coding DNA: TGTGCCAGCAGCGAACAGGGCTCCTACAATGAGCAGTTCTTC. This gives the protein CASSEQGSYNEQFF.

The chain joins TRBV2 to TRBJ1-4; unclear D gene. The CDR3 covers 12 residues. From germline, CDR1 is SNHLY and CDR2 FYNNEI. V was shortened by 3 bases and J by 8 bases, with 7 bases between the two germline ends. The DNA for the CDR3 is TGTGCCAGCAGTGAGTGGAGGGAAAAACTGTTTTTT. Translation: CASSEWREKLFF. Full variable domain (remainder filled in from reference TRBV2 and TRBJ1-4): EPEVTQTPSHQVTQMGQEVILRCVPISNHLYFYWYRQILGQKVEFLVSFYNNEISEKSEIFDDQFSVERPDGSNFTLKIRSTKLEDSAMYFCASSEWREKLFFGSGTQLSVL.

This chain uses TRBV9 with TRBJ2-1, with D perhaps matching TRBD2 (5 bases). Germline V gives CDR1 SGDLS, CDR2 YYNGEE. Between the trimmed V and J ends, which lost 2 bases and 1 base, there was a span of 13 bases. The CDR3 is made up of 16 amino acids. The CDR3 spells CASSVSSSQSYNEQFF. CDR3 coding DNA: TGTGCCAGCAGCGTTTCTAGCAGTCAATCCTACAATGAGCAGTTCTTC.